These 28 T cell receptor beta chains came from one sample sequenced in a study of T cells in Graves' hyperthyroidism and ophthalmopathy. What was amplified from RNA transcripts were TCR beta CDR3 regions. The HTBI primer set was used in a first-round RT-PCR of the TCR CDR3. TCRdb re-called the multiplex PCR reads through MiXCR, storing one row per CDR3 protein. The sample comprises more than 350,000 distinct CDR3 sequences, 12% to 15% of which are singletons, and roughly a fifth rests with the top ten. Sequenced sample: blood. These TCRs come from a woman aged 55 to 70 with Graves' ophthalmopathy.

CDR3 DNA: TGTGCCAGTAGTATAGCCCCGACTGTACAATACGAGCAGTACTTC. This encodes CASSIAPTVQYEQYF. J is TRBJ2-7 and V is TRBV19; no definite D call. Trimming took off 1 base at V and 4 bases at J, with 14 bases between the two ends. Per the germline V gene, CDR1 is LNHDA and CDR2 is SQIVND (reference sequence). CDR3 length: 15 residues.

This clonotype was found a few times. The J gene is TRBJ2-5, the V gene TRBV28; the D gene is possibly TRBD1 (6 bases). V lost 2 bases and J lost 3, with 13 bases in between. The CDR3 is made up of 15 amino acids. The germline V gene has CDR1 MDHEN and CDR2 SYDVKM. The CDR3 reads CASSLPGYREETQYF. Here the CDR3 DNA reads TGTGCCAGCAGTTTACCGGGGTACAGGGAAGAGACCCAGTACTTC.

This clonotype was found once. The chain uses TRBV7-2 and TRBJ2-1, with 7 bases identical to TRBD1. Germline CDR1 SGHTA, CDR2 FQGNSA. Trimming removed 8 bases from V and 3 bases from J; junction bases left unmatched: 13. The CDR3 contains 16 residues. CDR3 DNA sequence: TGTGCCAGCTGGGAAGGGGGCGGACTTTTCTACAATGAGCAGTTCTTC. Amino acids: CASWEGGGLFYNEQFF.

This clonotype was counted at least ten times. This chain joins TRBV30 and TRBJ2-3; no firm D call. Between the trimmed V and J ends, which lost 0 bases and 6 bases, there was a span of 7 bases. From germline, CDR1 is GTSNPN and CDR2 SVGIG (reference sequence). The CDR3 contains 12 residues. For the CDR3, the DNA is TGTGCCTGGAGTGTAGGCCCGGATACGCAGTATTTT. This gives the protein CAWSVGPDTQYF.

This clonotype came up many times. The chain joins TRBV3-1 to TRBJ2-7; 10 bases fit TRBD2. Germline V gene sequence: CDR1 LGHDT, CDR2 YNNKEL (reference sequence). The CDR3 contains 15 residues. The J segment lost 3 bases and the V segment lost 1 base, leaving 3 bases of the junction unmatched. The CDR3 region has the DNA TGTGCCAGCAGCCAAGGGTCTAGCGGGAGCTACGAGCAGTACTTC. Translating it yields CASSQGSSGSYEQYF.

This clonotype has a count of ten or more. V is TRBV7-8 and J is TRBJ2-2; 7 bases line up with TRBD2. V lost 6 bases, J lost 6 bases, and 1 base stayed unmatched. Germline CDR1 SGHVS, CDR2 FQNEAQ. The CDR3 is made up of 12 amino acids. The CDR3 loop reads CASRGGAGELFF. Here the CDR3 DNA reads TGTGCCAGCAGGGGGGGGGCCGGGGAGCTGTTTTTT.

The gene calls are TRBV19 and TRBJ1-4; D possibly corresponds to TRBD1 (5 bases). The ends were cut back, 2 bases at V and 3 bases at J, with 13 bases in the middle. Germline-derived CDR1 and CDR2 are LNHDA and SQIVND (reference sequence). This CDR3 is built from 16 residues. CDR3 residues: CASSIPVRGPNEKLFF. CDR3 nucleotide sequence: TGTGCCAGTAGTATACCCGTGAGGGGCCCTAATGAAAAACTGTTTTTT. The variable domain in full, with the rest retrieved from reference TRBV19 and TRBJ1-4, is DGGITQSPKYLFRKEGQNVTLSCEQNLNHDAMYWYRQDPGQGLRLIYYSQIVNDFQKGDIAEGYSVSREKKESFPLTVTSAQKNPTAFYLCASSIPVRGPNEKLFFGSGTQLSVL.

This clonotype was counted at least ten times. The chain couples TRBV27 to TRBJ1-4, with 7 bases matching TRBD1. Germline loops: CDR1 MNHEY, CDR2 SMNVEV (reference sequence). There are 14 residues in the CDR3. Trimming took 5 bases from V and 8 from J; bases not matched to a gene: 8. The CDR3 DNA follows: TGTGCCAGCAGTAGTACAGGGGACGGGGAAAAACTGTTTTTT. As protein: CASSSTGDGEKLFF.

The rearrangement uses TRBV6-1 and TRBJ1-3; D is unresolved. Trimming cost V 4 bases and J 0 bases, with 4 bases left between them. CDR3 length: 13 residues. In germline, CDR1 is MNHNS, CDR2 SASEGT. DNA of the CDR3: TGTGCCAGCAGTGCTAACTCTGGAAACACCATATATTTT. It yields the protein CASSANSGNTIYF.

This clonotype came up many times. This chain connects TRBV12-3 or TRBV12-4 to TRBJ2-2, with 14 bases identical to TRBD2. The CDR3 runs 18 residues. J gave up 1 base and V 3 bases, and 4 bases lay outside the gene matches. The CDR3 DNA sequence: TGTGCCAGCAGTTTGGGGACTAGCGGGAGAGGGAACACCGGGGAGCTGTTTTTT. This codes for CASSLGTSGRGNTGELFF.

This clonotype showed up many times. This CDR3 is CASTPGGRYEQYF. CDR3 bases: TGTGCCAGCACCCCAGGGGGGCGGTACGAGCAGTACTTC. The rearrangement joins TRBV12-3 or TRBV12-4 to TRBJ2-7, with TRBD1 as a possible D gene (7 bases). This CDR3 region has 13 residues. The V end was cut by 7 bases, the J end by 4 bases, with 14 bases between.

This clonotype has just a few counts. The rearrangement links TRBV7-3 to TRBJ2-5, with a tentative D call TRBD1 (6 bases). Germline values: CDR1 SGHTA, CDR2 FQGTGA. The V end was cut by 2 bases, the J end by 2 bases, with 12 bases between. The CDR3 loop spans 15 amino acids. The CDR3 DNA reads as TGTGCCAGCAGCTTAGATCCCACAGGGCAAGAGACCCAGTACTTC. It is translated as CASSLDPTGQETQYF. The full variable domain, with the rest looked up from reference TRBV7-3 and TRBJ2-5, is GAGVSQTPSNKVTEKGKYVELRCDPISGHTALYWYRQSLGQGPEFLIYFQGTGAADDSGLPNDRFFAVRPEGSVSTLKIQRTERGDSAVYLCASSLDPTGQETQYFGPGTRLLVL.

The V call is TRBV5-1, the J call TRBJ1-2; no clear D. CDR1 is SGHRS, CDR2 YFSETQ, per germline. Trimming pared 0 bases from V and 4 bases from J, leaving 13 bases between. The length of the CDR3 is 15 residues. CDR3 amino acids: CASSLGAASGYGYTF. The CDR3 coding sequence is TGCGCCAGCAGCTTGGGCGCTGCCAGCGGCTATGGCTACACCTTC.

This clonotype was seen many times. The CDR3, as DNA: TGTGCCAGCTCCCCCGCACTGGGCGAGCAGTACTTC. This gives the protein CASSPALGEQYF. The chain couples TRBV18 to TRBJ2-7; no firm D call. The CDR3 has 12 amino acids. Trimming took off 6 bases at V and 6 bases at J, with 12 bases between the two ends. Germline V CDR1 and CDR2: KGHSH, LQKENI.

The table lists this clonotype with many counts. The chain couples TRBV28 to TRBJ2-7, with TRBD2 matching 14 bases. From germline, CDR1 is MDHEN and CDR2 SYDVKM. The junction had 9 bases not matched to a gene; V was cut back by 3 bases and J by 5 bases. The CDR3 contains 17 residues. The CDR3 here is CASSFSVGTSGSHEQYF. For the CDR3, the DNA is TGTGCCAGCAGTTTCTCCGTAGGGACTAGCGGGAGCCACGAGCAGTACTTC.

This clonotype occurred many times. V usage is TRBV24-1 and J usage is TRBJ2-2, with D possibly being TRBD2 (6 bases). The CDR3 is 15 residues long. CDR1 and CDR2 (germline): KGHDR, SFDVKD. Between the trimmed V and J ends, which lost 5 bases and 7 bases, there was a span of 16 bases. The CDR3 DNA reads as TGTGCCACCAGTGCGGGACTGAGTGGTGTCGGGGAGCTGTTTTTT. Protein sequence: CATSAGLSGVGELFF.

This clonotype was recorded a few times. This chain uses TRBV4-1 with TRBJ2-5, with D possibly being TRBD1 (7 bases). V dropped 0 bases and J dropped 5 bases, with 10 bases sitting between them. There are 14 residues in the CDR3. Germline V lookup: CDR1 MGHRA, CDR2 YSYEKL. DNA of the CDR3: TGCGCCAGCAGCCAAGATCCAGGGGGGGAGACCCAGTACTTC. This codes for CASSQDPGGETQYF.

This clonotype was observed a few times. The rearrangement links TRBV12-5 to TRBJ2-7, with D perhaps TRBD1 or TRBD2 (5 bases each). The V end lost 11 bases, the J end lost 3 bases, and 23 bases lay between the germline ends. The germline V gene encodes CDR1 LGHNT and CDR2 FRNRAP. CDR3 length: 15 residues. The CDR3 protein is CAPAGSGQKDYEQYF. CDR3 coding DNA: TGTGCTCCTGCGGGTTCGGGGCAGAAAGACTACGAGCAGTACTTC.

This clonotype was recorded once. The gene calls are TRBV2 and TRBJ2-1, with 12 nucleotides matching TRBD2. J gave up 1 base and V 6 bases, and 7 bases lay outside the gene matches. This CDR3 is 17 amino acids long. Germline CDR1 reads SNHLY; CDR2 reads FYNNEI. In DNA, the CDR3 is TGTGCCAGCAGCCGGAGACTAGCGGGAGTATCCTACAATGAGCAGTTCTTC. It translates to CASSRRLAGVSYNEQFF.

This clonotype was seen more than once but under ten times. The chain has TRBV20-1 and TRBJ2-5; tentatively, D is TRBD2 (6 bases). Looked up from germline, CDR1 is DFQATT and CDR2 is SNEGSKA (reference sequence). Deletions cut 3 bases from V and 1 base from J, with 12 bases between. CDR3 size: 14 residues. The CDR3 is CSARGLLTQETQYF. The CDR3 nucleotides are TGCAGTGCTAGGGGACTCCTGACCCAAGAGACCCAGTACTTC.

Only a few counts were recorded for this clonotype. Possible read error: a much larger clone is one base away. This chain joins TRBV3-1 and TRBJ2-1; the match to TRBD2 covers 8 bases. The CDR3 spans 15 residues. The V and J ends lost 5 bases and 9 bases, in that order; junction bases with no gene match: 12. Germline-derived CDR1 and CDR2 are LGHDT and YNNKEL (reference sequence). In DNA, the CDR3 is TGTGCCAGCAGCAAGGGACTAGTGGGAGTGGGTGAGCAGTTCTTC. Protein product: CASSKGLVGVGEQFF.

The rearrangement uses TRBV11-2 and TRBJ2-1, with 13 bases aligning to TRBD2. The V segment lost 5 bases and the J segment 2 bases; nucleotides outside the gene matches: 6. The CDR3 is 17 residues long. Germline V CDR1 and CDR2: SGHAT, FQNNGV. In nucleotides, the CDR3 is TGTGCCAGCAGCCCCTGGACTAGCGGGAGACCCTACAATGAGCAGTTCTTC. Translating it yields CASSPWTSGRPYNEQFF.

This clonotype occurred a few times. This sequence joins TRBV19 and TRBJ2-2, with no clear D. Germline lookup yields CDR1 LNHDA and CDR2 SQIVND (reference sequence). V dropped 6 bases and J dropped 0 bases, with 14 bases sitting between them. The CDR3 has 16 amino acids. CDR3 bases: TGTGCCAGTAGCCGGCCTGTTGTCGCGAACACCGGGGAGCTGTTTTTT. Translated: CASSRPVVANTGELFF.

This clonotype was counted at least ten times. CDR3 in amino acids: CSVSSVHNEQFF. The CDR3, as DNA: TGCAGCGTATCTAGCGTCCACAATGAGCAGTTCTTC. This chain joins TRBV29-1 and TRBJ2-1, with a weak D call TRBD2 (6 bases). Germline V gene sequence: CDR1 SQVTM, CDR2 ANQGSEA. The CDR3 totals 12 residues. Trimming removed 6 bases from V and 5 bases from J, with 11 bases in between.

The chain links TRBV19 to TRBJ1-2, with D possibly being TRBD1 (5 bases). CDR1 is LNHDA, CDR2 SQIVND, per germline (reference sequence). The CDR3 has 15 residues. With 5 bases removed from V and 1 base from J, the gap between germline ends came to 14 bases. The CDR3 loop is CASSVSGTNNYGYTF. As DNA, the CDR3 is TGTGCCAGTAGTGTCTCCGGGACGAATAACTATGGCTACACCTTC.

This clonotype was seen ten or more times. The V gene is TRBV12-3 or TRBV12-4, the J gene TRBJ1-5, with 11 bases identical to TRBD1. This CDR3 has 15 residues. V gave up 6 bases and J gave up 2 bases; unmatched junction bases: 3. DNA for the CDR3: TGTGCCAGCAGCCGGGACAGGGGGGGCAATCAGCCCCAGCATTTT. Its protein is CASSRDRGGNQPQHF.

This clonotype was observed a handful of times. This chain connects TRBV29-1 to TRBJ2-1; D might be TRBD1 or TRBD2, each matching 7 bases. Trimming removed 5 bases from V and 8 bases from J, with 13 bases in between. The CDR3 is 12 amino acids. CDR1 is SQVTM, CDR2 ANQGSEA, per germline. The CDR3 reads CSVWAGGDEQFF. The CDR3 nucleotides are TGCAGCGTTTGGGCAGGGGGGGATGAGCAGTTCTTC.

This clonotype has a count of ten or more. CDR3 DNA: TGCGCCAGCAGCGCGGGACAGGGAGAGGACGAGCAGTACTTC. Encoded protein: CASSAGQGEDEQYF. The gene calls are TRBV5-1 and TRBJ2-7, with TRBD1 matching over 9 bases. Germline V CDR1 and CDR2: SGHRS, YFSETQ. This CDR3 is built from 14 residues. V lost 4 bases to trimming and J lost 5 bases; unmatched junction nucleotides: 7. The variable domain in full, completed from reference TRBV5-1 and TRBJ2-7, reads KAGVTQTPRYLIKTRGQQVTLSCSPISGHRSVSWYQQTPGQGLQFLFEYFSETQRNKGNFPGRFSGRQFSNSRSEMNVSTLELGDSALYLCASSAGQGEDEQYFGPGTRLTVT.